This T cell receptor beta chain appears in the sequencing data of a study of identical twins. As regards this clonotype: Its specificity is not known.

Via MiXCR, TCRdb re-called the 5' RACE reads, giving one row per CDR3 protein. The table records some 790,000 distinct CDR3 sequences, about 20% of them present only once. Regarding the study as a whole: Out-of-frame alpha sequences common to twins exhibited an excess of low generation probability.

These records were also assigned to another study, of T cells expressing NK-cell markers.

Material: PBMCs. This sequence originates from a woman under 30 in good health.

The CDR3 nucleotides are TGTGCCAGCAGTTGGACAGGGGGCGAAAATCAGCCCCAGCATTTT. It is translated as CASSWTGGENQPQHF. J is TRBJ1-5 and V is TRBV27; 11 nucleotides match TRBD1. J was trimmed by 4 bases and V by 4 bases; bases with no gene match: 3. The CDR3 is 15 amino acids. Germline V CDR1 and CDR2: MNHEY, SMNVEV (reference sequence).